The rows below give T cell receptor beta chains drawn from one sample of a study of shared clonotypes between healthy human individuals. Assay: immunoSEQ multiplex PCR; the TCRdb copy retains only in-frame clones and omits some. Of nearly 2 million clones listed, about 95% were seen once; the top ten hold approximately 1.2%. Sequencing was carried out using naive CD8+ T cells sorted from blood. Source of these receptors: a man between 18 and 29 years old in good health. The CDR3 runs from the conserved cysteine through the conserved F or W. The order of the fields is CDR3 length, clone size, V gene, J gene, D gene, CDR3 protein, CDR3 DNA. The D gene is left open where the match is weak. The listing skips clone size in some rows; elsewhere it reads once, few, many or a size class.

15	NA	TRBV7-9	TRBJ1-1	TRBD1	CASSYGTEMNTEAFF	TGTGCCAGCAGCTACGGGACAGAAATGAACACTGAAGCTTTCTTT
12	NA	TRBV4-1	TRBJ2-1	NA	CASSQDGVTSIF	TGCGCCAGCAGCCAAGATGGCGTGACGTCTATCTTC
14	NA	TRBV28	TRBJ1-5	NA	CASTLRDSNQPQHF	TGTGCCAGCACCCTCCGGGACAGCAATCAGCCCCAGCATTTT
15	NA	TRBV6-6	TRBJ1-4	NA	CASSYSEQGGEKLFF	TGTGCCAGCAGTTACTCCGAACAGGGAGGGGAAAAACTGTTTTTT
15	NA	TRBV14	TRBJ1-2	NA	CASSQVGFVNYGYTF	TGTGCCAGCAGCCAAGTTGGGTTTGTTAACTATGGCTACACCTTC
16	once	TRBV13	TRBJ2-3	TRBD2	CASSLGLAGVTDTQYF	TGTGCCAGCAGCTTGGGGCTAGCGGGGGTTACAGATACGCAGTATTTT
16	NA	TRBV9	TRBJ1-1	TRBD1	CASSGTGGMGNTEAFF	TGTGCCAGCAGCGGGACAGGGGGAATGGGGAACACTGAAGCTTTCTTT
14	once	TRBV27	TRBJ1-2	NA	CASSRGGGAGGYTF	TGTGCCAGCAGCCGGGGCGGGGGGGCAGGTGGCTACACCTTC
14	NA	TRBV5-6	TRBJ2-7	NA	CASSTGPLSYEQYF	TGTGCCAGCTCTACAGGGCCCCTCTCCTACGAGCAGTACTTC
15	NA	TRBV7-9	TRBJ2-7	TRBD1	CASSPRDRGSYEQYF	TGTGCCAGCAGCCCGAGGGACAGGGGCTCCTACGAGCAGTACTTC
15	NA	TRBV27	TRBJ1-1	TRBD1	CASSLIGTGSPEAFF	TGTGCCAGCAGTTTAATCGGGACAGGGTCCCCTGAAGCTTTCTTT
14	NA	TRBV4-1	TRBJ1-5	TRBD1	CASSEGTGRAPQHF	TGCGCCAGCAGCGAAGGGACAGGTCGGGCCCCCCAGCATTTT
17	NA	TRBV4-1	TRBJ1-2	NA	CASSQDPGDSRNYGYTF	TGCGCCAGCAGCCAAGACCCCGGAGACAGTCGTAACTATGGCTACACCTTC
14	NA	TRBV7-9	TRBJ2-3	NA	CASSLSGGENTQYF	TGTGCCAGCAGCTTATCGGGGGGCGAGAATACGCAGTATTTT
15	NA	TRBV6-5	TRBJ1-4	NA	CASSYSPGMGEKLFF	TGTGCCAGCAGTTACTCCCCCGGTATGGGTGAAAAACTGTTTTTT
12	NA	TRBV6-5	TRBJ2-5	NA	CATGQVQETQYF	TGTGCCACTGGACAAGTCCAAGAGACCCAGTACTTC
15	once	TRBV5-1	TRBJ2-2	TRBD2	CASSVAPGGTGELFF	TGCGCCAGCAGCGTGGCCCCGGGAGGCACCGGGGAGCTGTTTTTT
13	NA	TRBV7-3	TRBJ2-3	NA	CASSSASTDTQYF	TGTGCCAGCAGCTCCGCTAGCACAGATACGCAGTATTTT
11	NA	TRBV9	TRBJ2-5	NA	CASSEYETQYF	TGTGCCAGCAGCGAATATGAGACCCAGTACTTC
16	NA	TRBV9	TRBJ2-7	TRBD2	CASSGSGREDPYEQYF	TGTGCCAGCAGCGGGAGCGGGAGGGAAGATCCCTACGAGCAGTACTTC